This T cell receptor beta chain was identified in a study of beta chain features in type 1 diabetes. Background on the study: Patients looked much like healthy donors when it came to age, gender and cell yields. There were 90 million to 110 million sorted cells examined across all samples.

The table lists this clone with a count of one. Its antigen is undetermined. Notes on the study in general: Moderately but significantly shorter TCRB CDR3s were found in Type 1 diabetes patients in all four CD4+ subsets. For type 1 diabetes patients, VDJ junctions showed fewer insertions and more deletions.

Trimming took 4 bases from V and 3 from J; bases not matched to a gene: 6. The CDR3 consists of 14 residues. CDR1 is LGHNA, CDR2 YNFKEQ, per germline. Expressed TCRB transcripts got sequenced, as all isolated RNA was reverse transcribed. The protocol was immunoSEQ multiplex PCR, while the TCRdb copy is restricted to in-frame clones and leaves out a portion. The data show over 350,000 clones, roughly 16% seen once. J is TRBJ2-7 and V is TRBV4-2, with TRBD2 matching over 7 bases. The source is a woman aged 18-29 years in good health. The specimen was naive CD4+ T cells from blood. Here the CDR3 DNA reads TGTGCCAGCAGCCGTATGGGGGAGGGCTACGAGCAGTACTTC. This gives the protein CASSRMGEGYEQYF.